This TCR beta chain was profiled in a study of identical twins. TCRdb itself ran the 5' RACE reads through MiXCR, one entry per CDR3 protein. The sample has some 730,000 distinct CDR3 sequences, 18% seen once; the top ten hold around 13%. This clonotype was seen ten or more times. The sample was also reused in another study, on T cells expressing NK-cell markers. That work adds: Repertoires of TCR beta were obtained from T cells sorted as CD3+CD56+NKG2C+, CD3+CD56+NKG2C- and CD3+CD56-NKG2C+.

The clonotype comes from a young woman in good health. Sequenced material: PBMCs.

CDR3 DNA sequence: TGTGCCAGCAGTTTAGGGACAGGGGTTTCTGAGCAGTTCTTC. Translating gives CASSLGTGVSEQFF. V and J are TRBV12-3 or TRBV12-4 and TRBJ2-1; TRBD1 agrees at 9 bases. This CDR3 contains 14 residues. Trimming cost V 1 base and J 9 bases; bases outside gene matches: 4.